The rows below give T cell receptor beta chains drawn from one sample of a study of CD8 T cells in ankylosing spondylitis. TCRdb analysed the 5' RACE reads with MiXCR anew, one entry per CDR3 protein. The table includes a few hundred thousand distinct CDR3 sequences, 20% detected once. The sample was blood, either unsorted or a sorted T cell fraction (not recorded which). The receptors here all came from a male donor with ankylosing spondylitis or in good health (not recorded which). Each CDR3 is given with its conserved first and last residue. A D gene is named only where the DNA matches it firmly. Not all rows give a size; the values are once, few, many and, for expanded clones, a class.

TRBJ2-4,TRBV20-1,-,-,CSARFGGNRVNDIQYF,TGCAGTGCTAGGTTTGGGGGGAACAGGGTAAATGACATTCAGTACTTC
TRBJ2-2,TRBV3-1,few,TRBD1,CASSPGTGDTGELFF,TGTGCCAGCAGCCCTGGGACAGGGGACACCGGGGAGCTGTTTTTT
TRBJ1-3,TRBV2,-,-,CASSPDALMGYTIYF,TGTGCCAGCAGTCCGGACGCGTTAATGGGTTACACCATATATTTT
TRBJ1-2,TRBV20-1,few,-,CSAREDTQLNYGYTF,TGCAGTGCTAGAGAGGACACCCAACTGAACTATGGCTACACCTTC
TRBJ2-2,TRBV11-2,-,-,CASSSRQTGELFF,TGTGCCAGCAGCTCAAGACAGACCGGGGAGCTGTTTTTT
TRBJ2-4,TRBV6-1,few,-,CASRPSPQGVAKNIQYF,TGTGCCAGCAGACCCTCTCCGCAGGGTGTAGCCAAAAACATTCAGTACTTC
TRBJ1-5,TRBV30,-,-,CAWSVGPETPQHF,TGTGCCTGGAGTGTTGGCCCGGAAACGCCCCAGCATTTT
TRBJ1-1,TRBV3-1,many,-,CASSQDLGLMNTEAFF,TGTGCCAGCAGCCAAGATCTTGGGTTAATGAACACTGAAGCTTTCTTT
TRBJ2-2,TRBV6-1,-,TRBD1,CASSSTGRLGELFF,TGTGCCAGCTCTTCGACAGGGCGGCTTGGGGAGCTGTTTTTT
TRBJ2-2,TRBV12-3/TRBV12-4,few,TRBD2,CASSLGPGGRLGELFF,TGTGCCAGCAGTTTAGGGCCGGGGGGGCGGCTCGGGGAGCTGTTTTTT
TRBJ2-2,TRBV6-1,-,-,CASSLLRDSQTGELFF,TGTGCCAGCAGCCTCCTTAGGGATTCACAGACCGGGGAGCTGTTTTTT
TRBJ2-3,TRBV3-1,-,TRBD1,CASSQDAGTGGDTQYF,TGTGCCAGCAGCCAAGACGCCGGGACAGGGGGAGATACGCAGTATTTT
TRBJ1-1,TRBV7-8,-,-,CASSPLSRGSGTETFF,TGTGCCAGCAGCCCGTTGTCCAGGGGTAGCGGCACTGAAACTTTCTTT
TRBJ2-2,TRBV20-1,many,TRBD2,CSARTSGNTGELFF,TGCAGTGCTAGGACTAGCGGGAACACCGGGGAGCTGTTTTTT
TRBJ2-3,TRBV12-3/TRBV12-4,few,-,CASSLNAPHLIADTQYF,TGTGCCAGCAGTTTAAACGCCCCCCACTTGATTGCAGATACGCAGTATTTT
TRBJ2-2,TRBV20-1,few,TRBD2,CSAGRGSGGPGELFF,TGCAGTGCTGGAAGGGGTAGCGGGGGCCCCGGGGAGCTGTTTTTT
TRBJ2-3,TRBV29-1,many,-,CSARTSSTDTQYF,TGCAGCGCCCGGACATCTAGCACAGATACGCAGTATTTT
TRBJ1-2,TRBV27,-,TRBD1,CASSPRQGGSYGYIF,TGTGCCAGCAGTCCAAGACAGGGTGGCAGCTATGGCTACATCTTC
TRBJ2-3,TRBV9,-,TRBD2,CASSPRLGGPIDTQYF,TGTGCCAGCAGCCCCCGATTGGGAGGGCCAATAGATACGCAGTATTTT
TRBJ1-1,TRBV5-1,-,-,CASSLGGSPSTEAFF,TGCGCCAGCAGCTTGGGCGGCAGTCCTAGCACTGAAGCTTTCTTT
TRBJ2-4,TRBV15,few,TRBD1,CATSRDPGQGNIQYF,TGTGCCACCAGCAGAGATCCGGGACAGGGGAACATTCAGTACTTC
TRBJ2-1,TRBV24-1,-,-,CATSDFRGDEQFF,TGTGCCACCAGTGATTTCAGGGGCGATGAGCAGTTCTTC
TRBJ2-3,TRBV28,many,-,CASGNEKATQYF,TGTGCCAGCGGAAATGAGAAAGCTACGCAGTATTTT
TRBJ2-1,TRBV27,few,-,CASSLSRDSLYNEQFF,TGTGCCAGCAGTTTATCGAGGGACTCACTGTACAATGAGCAGTTCTTC
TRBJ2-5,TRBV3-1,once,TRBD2,CASSPKARSRTSGGLQETQYF,TGTGCCAGCAGCCCCAAGGCCAGATCCCGGACTAGCGGGGGGCTTCAAGAGACCCAGTACTTC
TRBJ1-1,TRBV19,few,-,CASNARTAGNTEAFF,TGTGCCAGTAATGCCCGGACGGCCGGTAACACTGAAGCTTTCTTT
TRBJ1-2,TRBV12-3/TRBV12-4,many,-,CASSPGTDYGYTF,TGTGCCAGCAGTCCCGGGACGGACTATGGCTACACCTTC
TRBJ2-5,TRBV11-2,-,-,CASSLTAETQYF,TGTGCCAGCAGCTTAACGGCGGAGACCCAGTACTTC
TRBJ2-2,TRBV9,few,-,CASSVAGTPNTGELFF,TGTGCCAGCAGCGTGGCAGGGACCCCGAACACCGGGGAGCTGTTTTTT
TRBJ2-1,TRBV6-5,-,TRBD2,CASSYGGGQFF,TGTGCCAGCAGTTACGGCGGGGGGCAGTTCTTC
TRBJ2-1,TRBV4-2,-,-,CASSQEGGGVYNEQFF,TGTGCCAGCAGCCAAGAAGGTGGCGGGGTTTACAATGAGCAGTTCTTC
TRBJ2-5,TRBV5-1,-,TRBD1,CASSGRTGGGETQYF,TGCGCCAGCAGCGGCCGGACAGGGGGAGGAGAGACCCAGTACTTC
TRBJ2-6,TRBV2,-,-,CASSGPGVNGANVLTF,TGTGCCAGCAGTGGGCCAGGGGTGAATGGGGCCAACGTCCTGACTTTC
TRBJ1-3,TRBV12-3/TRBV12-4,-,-,CASSLNLRSSGNTIYF,TGTGCCAGCAGTTTAAATCTCCGCTCCTCTGGAAACACCATATATTTT
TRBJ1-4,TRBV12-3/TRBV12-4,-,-,CASSFAGTEKLFF,TGTGCCAGCAGTTTTGCAGGGACCGAAAAACTGTTTTTT
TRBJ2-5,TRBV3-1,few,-,CASSQGDETQYF,TGTGCCAGCAGCCAAGGTGATGAGACCCAGTACTTC
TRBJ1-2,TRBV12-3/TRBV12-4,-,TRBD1,CTSSLVAGGHGYTF,TGTACCAGCAGTTTAGTGGCAGGGGGCCATGGCTACACCTTC
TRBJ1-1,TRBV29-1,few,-,CSGCRQMNTEAFF,TGCAGCGGGTGCAGACAGATGAACACTGAAGCTTTCTTT
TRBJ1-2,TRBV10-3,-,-,CAISSGQLGYGYTF,TGTGCCATCAGTTCGGGACAATTAGGGTATGGCTACACCTTC
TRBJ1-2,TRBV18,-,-,CASSPLGEDGYTF,TGTGCCAGCTCACCCCTTGGGGAGGACGGCTACACCTTC
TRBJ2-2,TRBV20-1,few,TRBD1,CSAPSGTGDTGELFF,TGCAGTGCTCCTTCCGGGACAGGGGACACCGGGGAGCTGTTTTTT
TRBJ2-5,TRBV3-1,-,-,CASSQDLVSQETQYF,TGTGCCAGCAGCCAAGATCTGGTTAGCCAAGAGACCCAGTACTTC
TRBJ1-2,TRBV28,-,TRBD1,CASTNLVQGGGYTF,TGTGCCAGCACCAACCTGGTACAGGGGGGTGGCTACACCTTC
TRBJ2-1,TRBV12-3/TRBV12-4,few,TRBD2,CASRHTSGGHGNEQFF,TGTGCCAGCAGACACACGTCGGGGGGGCACGGTAATGAGCAGTTCTTC
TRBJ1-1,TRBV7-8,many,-,CASSLEVRQFEAFF,TGTGCCAGCAGCTTAGAGGTCAGACAATTTGAAGCTTTCTTT
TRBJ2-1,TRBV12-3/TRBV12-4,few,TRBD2,CASKNSGGAYNEQFF,TGTGCCAGCAAGAATAGCGGGGGGGCCTACAATGAGCAGTTCTTC
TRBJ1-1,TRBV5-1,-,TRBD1,CASSSQGAVTEAFF,TGCGCCAGCAGCTCTCAGGGGGCGGTCACTGAAGCTTTCTTT
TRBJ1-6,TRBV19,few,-,CASSIDKGEQSLHF,TGTGCCAGTAGTATAGATAAGGGGGAACAGAGCCTCCACTTT
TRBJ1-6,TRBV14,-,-,CASSQVRHSPLHF,TGTGCCAGCAGCCAAGTCCGACATTCACCCCTCCACTTT
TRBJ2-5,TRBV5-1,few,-,CATQDGHQETQYF,TGCGCCACCCAAGACGGACATCAAGAGACCCAGTACTTC
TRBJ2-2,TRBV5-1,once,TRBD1,CASSRALRQGSYTGELFF,TGCGCCAGCAGCCGCGCCCTCAGACAGGGCTCTTACACCGGGGAGCTGTTTTTT
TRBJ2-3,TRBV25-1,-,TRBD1,CASRTGAADTQYF,TGTGCCAGCAGGACAGGGGCGGCAGATACGCAGTATTTT
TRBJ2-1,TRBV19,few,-,CASSIYVRTYNEQFF,TGTGCCAGTAGTATTTACGTACGGACCTACAATGAGCAGTTCTTC